This T cell receptor beta chain was captured in a study of T cell responses to AZD1222 COVID-19 vaccine. Turning to this clone: Its antigen is unidentified.

The study's findings and limits: Baseline seropositives among AZD1222 recipients totaled only six.

The table came from immunoSEQ multiplex PCR; TCRdb's copy has only in-frame clones and leaves some out. The record lists 150,000 or so clones, of which the ten most abundant hold about 2.3%. The CDR3 is 18 amino acids. Trimming removed 0 bases at V and 0 bases at J, with 16 bases between. The germline CDR1 and CDR2 sequences are SGDLS and YYNGEE. The rearrangement uses TRBV9 and TRBJ1-5; a weak D match, TRBD1 (5 bases). The receptor was isolated from an adult in good health. What was sequenced was peripheral blood. The CDR3 sequence: CASSVGRGDGYSNQPQHF. The CDR3 DNA sequence: TGTGCCAGCAGCGTAGGGAGGGGCGACGGGTATAGCAATCAGCCCCAGCATTTT.